This TCR beta chain originates from a study of blood T cells in healthy people across ages. Notes on the study in general: Donor CMV status was unknown, possibly confounding expanded clonotype changes. Versus aged donors, long-lived donors had higher diversity and more naive CD4+ cells. Naive T cell percentage showed a strong correlation with the diversity of TCR beta.

About this clonotype itself: Antigen unknown.

The use of a sample-barcoded 5' primer and a J-beta primer mix characterized a second PCR of roughly 6 to 12 cycles. TCRdb ran MiXCR on the 5' RACE reads and lists one entry per CDR3 protein. Here the sample spans approximately 730,000 distinct CDR3 sequences, 53% being singletons. The draw of peripheral blood yielded roughly 10 milliliters from each donor. Trimming took off 2 bases at V and 0 bases at J, with 10 bases between the two ends. Germline V lookup: CDR1 KGHDR, CDR2 SFDVKD. This CDR3 region has 16 residues. The receptor was derived from an elderly man in good health. The gene calls are TRBV24-1 and TRBJ2-4; D uncertain. Sequencing was done on a sample of blood. The CDR3 sequence: CATSDSQTIAKNIQYF. For the CDR3, the DNA is TGTGCCACCAGTGATTCCCAGACCATAGCCAAAAACATTCAGTACTTC.